The present T cell receptor (beta chain) was sequenced within a study of CD8 T cells in Susac syndrome. General study points: Clonal expansion was present among Susac CD8+ cells. This expansion reached its peak in TEMRA cells and in active patients. By the study's own acknowledgment, its TCR sequencing and HLA analysis included relatively few individuals.

A note on this clonotype: Its antigen remains unidentified.

The sequenced target, TCR beta, came from blood CD8+ and CD4+ T cells. The CDR3 has 15 residues. The germline V gene has CDR1 GTSNPN and CDR2 SVGIG (reference sequence). V shed 4 bases and J shed 2 bases, with 17 bases lying between them. The authors reverse transcribed roughly 0.5 to 1 ug RNA with random hexamers. Coverage of TCR beta CDR3 amplification by immunoSEQ multiplex PCR extended to 54 Vbeta and 13 Jbeta. In TCRdb, the immunoSEQ multiplex PCR reads were re-called with MiXCR into one record per CDR3 protein. Among 100,000 to 150,000 distinct CDR3 sequences listed, approximately 96% were seen once.

Material for sequencing was CD8+ T cells from PBMCs. The clonotype comes from a human donor with Susac syndrome. The J gene is TRBJ1-2, the V gene TRBV30, with D possibly TRBD1 on 5 matching bases. The DNA for the CDR3 is TGTGCCTGGATCTATACGCAGGGCGGGAACTATGGCTACACCTTC. This sequence encodes CAWIYTQGGNYGYTF.